These T cell receptor beta chains were read from a single sample in a study of T cells after yellow fever vaccination. TCRdb re-analysed the 5' RACE reads in MiXCR, keeping a single row per CDR3 protein. The data contain fewer than 150,000 distinct CDR3 sequences, about 6.8% of them singletons. The sample here was CD4+ T cells sorted from PBMCs, taken more than 35 days after the first yellow fever vaccination. The receptors were gathered from a man in his late teens or twenties who received the YFV17D yellow fever vaccine. Each CDR3 is given with its conserved first and last residue. The D gene is left open where the match is weak. Not all rows give a size; the values are once, few, many and, for expanded clones, a class.

v_call	d_call	clone_size	j_call	cdr3_aa	cdr3_nt
TRBV6-6	.	many	TRBJ1-5	CGAAVGGQPQHF	TGTGGGGCCGCGGTGGGAGGTCAGCCCCAGCATTTT
TRBV20-1	.	many	TRBJ2-5	CSASLAMETQYF	TGCAGTGCTAGTTTGGCGATGGAGACCCAGTACTTC
TRBV10-1	TRBD1	few	TRBJ1-5	CASSEGQGYQPQHF	TGCGCCAGCAGCGAGGGACAGGGGTATCAGCCCCAGCATTTT
TRBV30	TRBD1	many	TRBJ2-5	CAWKRQGSGETQYF	TGTGCCTGGAAAAGACAGGGTTCGGGGGAGACCCAGTACTTC
TRBV12-3/TRBV12-4	.	many	TRBJ2-2	CASSLGGRTTGELFF	TGTGCCAGCAGTTTAGGAGGCAGGACCACCGGGGAGCTGTTTTTT
TRBV5-5	.	few	TRBJ1-1	CASSRDGRVMNTEAFF	TGTGCCAGCAGCCGCGACGGGAGGGTCATGAACACTGAAGCTTTCTTT
TRBV5-1	.	many	TRBJ1-6	CASSLAGEGSPLHF	TGCGCCAGCAGCTTGGCAGGGGAAGGCTCACCCCTCCACTTT
TRBV4-3	.	many	TRBJ1-6	CASSQSQGALPSPLHF	TGCGCCAGCAGCCAATCCCAAGGGGCGCTTCCTTCACCCCTCCACTTT
TRBV19	.	few	TRBJ2-5	CASSIGLQETQYF	TGTGCCAGTAGTATAGGGCTACAAGAGACCCAGTACTTC
TRBV18	TRBD1	many	TRBJ1-1	CASSQGQKNTEAFF	TGTGCCAGCTCCCAGGGACAGAAGAACACTGAAGCTTTCTTT
TRBV19	.	many	TRBJ2-3	CASSMGTIDTQYF	TGTGCCAGTAGTATGGGAACTATCGATACGCAGTATTTT
TRBV7-6	.	many	TRBJ2-1	CASSPPGRNEQFF	TGTGCCAGCAGCCCCCCGGGTAGAAATGAGCAGTTCTTC
TRBV28	.	many	TRBJ2-3	CASTEAVIVTDTQYF	TGTGCCAGCACGGAAGCCGTGATCGTCACAGATACGCAGTATTTT
TRBV28	TRBD1	.	TRBJ1-5	CASRPGDRDSGQPQHF	TGTGCCAGCAGACCAGGCGACAGGGATTCGGGTCAGCCCCAGCATTTT
TRBV4-3	.	many	TRBJ2-3	CASSQDSFTDTQYF	TGCGCCAGCAGCCAAGATTCGTTCACAGATACGCAGTATTTT
TRBV18	.	.	TRBJ1-5	CASSPGDSNQPQHF	TGTGCCAGCTCACCAGGGGATAGCAATCAGCCCCAGCATTTT
TRBV20-1	.	many	TRBJ2-3	CSAGGEDTDTQYF	TGCAGTGCTGGCGGGGAGGACACAGATACGCAGTATTTT
TRBV29-1	.	many	TRBJ1-6	CSVGDGNSPLHF	TGCAGCGTTGGGGACGGAAATTCACCCCTCCACTTT
TRBV15	.	many	TRBJ2-3	CATSRDPAGADTQYF	TGTGCCACCAGCAGAGATCCGGCGGGTGCAGATACGCAGTATTTT
TRBV4-3	.	many	TRBJ2-7	CASSQDSRGTYEQYF	TGCGCCAGCAGCCAAGATAGCAGGGGTACCTACGAGCAGTACTTC
TRBV7-2	.	many	TRBJ2-3	CASRLGGITDTQYF	TGTGCCAGCAGACTCGGGGGTATCACAGATACGCAGTATTTT
TRBV7-2	TRBD2	few	TRBJ2-1	CASTARLAGYNEQFF	TGTGCCAGCACCGCACGACTAGCGGGTTACAATGAGCAGTTCTTC
TRBV7-2	.	many	TRBJ1-5	CASSAAGGGQPQHF	TGTGCCAGCAGTGCAGCCGGGGGCGGTCAGCCCCAGCATTTT
TRBV20-1	TRBD2	many	TRBJ2-3	CSASVGEGTQYF	TGCAGTGCTAGCGTTGGGGAGGGTACGCAGTATTTT
TRBV12-3/TRBV12-4	.	many	TRBJ1-1	CASSSQGGRAFF	TGTGCCAGCAGTTCTCAAGGGGGTCGGGCTTTCTTT
TRBV18	.	many	TRBJ2-3	CASSPRLETTYTQYF	TGTGCCAGCTCACCTCGGCTAGAGACAACCTATACGCAGTATTTT
TRBV5-1	TRBD1	many	TRBJ2-3	CASNSGQGTDTQYF	TGCGCCAGCAACAGTGGACAGGGCACAGATACGCAGTATTTT
TRBV5-1	TRBD1	many	TRBJ1-1	CASSTTGANTEAFF	TGCGCCAGCAGCACGACAGGGGCAAACACTGAAGCTTTCTTT
TRBV6-2/TRBV6-3	.	many	TRBJ2-5	CASSYRWETQYF	TGTGCCAGCAGTTACAGGTGGGAGACCCAGTACTTC
TRBV7-2	.	many	TRBJ1-2	CASSYNRFSGYTF	TGTGCCAGCAGTTACAACAGGTTTTCTGGCTACACCTTC
TRBV19	.	many	TRBJ2-7	CASSIRVYSYEQYF	TGTGCCAGTAGTATACGTGTATACTCCTACGAGCAGTACTTC
TRBV4-3	.	many	TRBJ2-7	CASSQRGSGEQYF	TGCGCCAGCAGCCAAAGGGGGTCAGGCGAGCAGTACTTC
TRBV7-3	.	many	TRBJ2-2	CASSLSGESGELFF	TGTGCCAGCAGCTTGTCAGGGGAATCCGGGGAGCTGTTTTTT
TRBV7-9	.	many	TRBJ2-1	CASSPPDGRYNEQFF	TGTGCCAGCAGCCCTCCGGACGGAAGATACAATGAGCAGTTCTTC